Below are 2 T cell receptor beta chains sequenced from a single sample in a study of shared clonotypes between healthy human individuals. Assay used: immunoSEQ multiplex PCR; TCRdb lists only in-frame clones, some missing. In the table there are 1,500,000 or so clones, roughly 97% of which are singletons. Input material: naive CD4+ T cells sorted from blood. Subset here: CD45RA+ positively selected. These receptor sequences come from a man aged 30 to 39 in good health.

This chain joins TRBV7-9 and TRBJ1-2, with 11 bases identical to TRBD1. Germline CDR1 is SEHNR and CDR2 is FQNEAQ (reference sequence). With 1 base clipped from V and 5 bases from J, the junction kept 3 bases outside the gene matches. CDR3 length: 15 amino acids. In DNA, the CDR3 is TGTGCCAGCAGCTTAGGGGACAGGGGGGTTTATGGCTACACCTTC. As protein: CASSLGDRGVYGYTF.

V usage is TRBV4-1 and J usage is TRBJ1-1, with D possibly TRBD1 on 5 matching bases. The CDR3 contains 17 residues. Trimming stripped 0 bases from V and 0 bases from J, with 14 bases between. Per germline, CDR1 MGHRA and CDR2 YSYEKL. The CDR3 DNA follows: TGCGCCAGCAGCCAAGAAGGAGGGGAAGGAATGAACACTGAAGCTTTCTTT. Its protein product is CASSQEGGEGMNTEAFF.